This record concerns one T cell receptor beta chain sequence. The CDR3 runs 17 residues. V dropped 1 base and J dropped 7; count of bases not matched to a gene: 12. Germline CDR1 and CDR2: LGHNA and YSLEER. The data stem from a study of tumor-infiltrating lymphocytes in localized non-small cell lung cancer. Across the study: Tumor tissue and non-adjacent uninvolved lung came from each patient.

The data were produced by immunoSEQ multiplex PCR, yet TCRdb's version contains in-frame clones alone and is incomplete. The sample includes tens of thousands of clones, 73% of them seen just once. The sequence came from a human donor with non-small cell lung cancer. Sequenced input: lung tumor tissue. This chain connects TRBV4-3 to TRBJ2-1; 8 bases fit TRBD2. CDR3 DNA sequence: TGCGCCAGCAGCCAAGGGATTCGGGGTAGCGGGGCTAATGAGCAGTTCTTC. This encodes CASSQGIRGSGANEQFF.